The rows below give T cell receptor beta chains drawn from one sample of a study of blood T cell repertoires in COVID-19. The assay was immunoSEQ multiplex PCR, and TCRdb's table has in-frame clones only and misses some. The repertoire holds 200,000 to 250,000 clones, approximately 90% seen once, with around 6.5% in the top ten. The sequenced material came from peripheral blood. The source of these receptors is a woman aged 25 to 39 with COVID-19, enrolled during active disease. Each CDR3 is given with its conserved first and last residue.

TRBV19 CASRKQGAQGNTIYF
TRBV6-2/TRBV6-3 CASSYLPRPGDIQYF
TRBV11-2 CASSFDRGRETQYF
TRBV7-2 CASSPSDRQNTGELFF
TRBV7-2 CASSPGSRGQETQYF
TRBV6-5 CASSAGTGAAYEQFF
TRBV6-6 CASSLIFRQGGNQPQHF
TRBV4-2 CASSQGTSGDDIYLQYF
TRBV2 CASTREGPGDQPQHF
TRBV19 CASRQGGGRAKNIQYF
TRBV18 CATSPDGTLGHGYTF
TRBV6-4 CASSDGGPTQYF
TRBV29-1 CSLIAGAEDTQYF
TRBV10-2 CASSREYEETQYF
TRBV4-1 CASSQKINTGGSGGYTF
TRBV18 CASSLATGELFF
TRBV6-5 CASRLAGGTDTQYF
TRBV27 CASSLSPRSSPHF
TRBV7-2 CASGAGRSYNEQFF
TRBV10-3 CAISERSGGTEAFF
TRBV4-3 CASSQDDSLTDTQYF
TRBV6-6 CASSFGEAQPQHF
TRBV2 CARDLKQGWDEQFF
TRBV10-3 CAISESSSTGELFF
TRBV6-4 CASATSGDTDTQYF
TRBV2 CASIPRDRASNTEAFF
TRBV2 CASSEQGNTEAFF
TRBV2 CASSRGQRVPTF
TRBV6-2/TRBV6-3 CASSFTQGFNQPQHF
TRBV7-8 CASSSKTGGYGYTF
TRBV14 CASSPTVKDPYGYTF
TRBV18 CASSPRDRGTEAFF